This T cell receptor beta chain was documented in a study of regulatory T cells in long-lasting Graves disease. iRepertoire HTBI primers and Arm-PCR of CDR3 regions built TCR beta libraries. TCRdb reprocessed the multiplex PCR reads via MiXCR and lists one record per CDR3 protein. The table shows more than 300,000 distinct CDR3 sequences, with less than 20% occurring only once. The time point: newly diagnosed GD, antithyroid drugs for less than 3 months. PBMCs provided the RNA from which the TCR library was made. The junction had 10 bases not matched to a gene; V was cut back by 7 bases and J by 7 bases. The CDR3 runs to 15 residues. Germline CDR1 and CDR2: SQVTM and ANQGSEA. The table lists this clonotype with many counts.

This TCR was recovered from a female donor with Graves disease. The source was peripheral blood mononuclear cells (PBMCs), collected at new diagnosis, from a patient treated with antithyroid drugs. The rearrangement uses TRBV29-1 and TRBJ1-4; 12 nucleotides match TRBD1. CDR3: CSALPGTGGGEKLFF. The CDR3 coding sequence is TGCAGCGCCTTGCCCGGGACAGGGGGCGGTGAAAAACTGTTTTTT.